This TCR beta chain was sequenced for a study of CD8+ T cells in alopecia areata. Treatment indicated: oral pan-JAK inhibitor, 5-10 mg twice daily. The CDR3 sequence is 15 residues long. The V gene lost 7 bases and the J gene lost 0 bases, with 13 bases spanning the gap. Germline lookup yields CDR1 KGHSH and CDR2 LQKENI. Investigators isolated RNA and reverse transcribed it into cDNA to act as the sequencing template. TCRdb's copy holds only in-frame clones and misses some; the assay was immunoSEQ multiplex PCR. The sample includes under 350,000 clones, about 62% of them seen just once. The source material was CD4+ T cells sorted from blood, sampled at week 24, from a patient treated with tofacitinib. The V gene is TRBV18, the J gene TRBJ2-1, with D perhaps TRBD1 (6 bases). This TCR was sampled from a human donor with alopecia areata. Here the CDR3 DNA reads TGTGCCAGCTTGCTAGGACAGAGCTCCTACAATGAGCAGTTCTTC. Its translation: CASLLGQSSYNEQFF. The full variable domain, its missing parts supplied by reference TRBV18 and TRBJ2-1, is NAGVMQNPRHLVRRRGQEARLRCSPMKGHSHVYWYRQLPEEGLKFMVYLQKENIIDESGMPKERFSAEFPKEGPSILRIQQVVRGDSAAYFCASLLGQSSYNEQFFGPGTRLTVL.